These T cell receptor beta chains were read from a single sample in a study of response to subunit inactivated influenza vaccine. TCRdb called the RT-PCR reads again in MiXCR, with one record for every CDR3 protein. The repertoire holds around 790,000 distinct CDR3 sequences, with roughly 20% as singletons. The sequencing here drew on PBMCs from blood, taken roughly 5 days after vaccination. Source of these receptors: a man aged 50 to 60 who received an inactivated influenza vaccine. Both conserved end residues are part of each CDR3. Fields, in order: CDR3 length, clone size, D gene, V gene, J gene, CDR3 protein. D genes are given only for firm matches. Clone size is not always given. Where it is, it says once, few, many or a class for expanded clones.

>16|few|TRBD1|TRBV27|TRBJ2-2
CASSLVGTGGAGELFF
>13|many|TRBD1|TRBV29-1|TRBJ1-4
CSVEYRGTEKLFF
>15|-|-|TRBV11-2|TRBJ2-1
CASSLLRGTYNEQFF
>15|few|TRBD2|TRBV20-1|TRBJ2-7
CSARDFSGASGEQYF
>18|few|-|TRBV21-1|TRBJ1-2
CASSKGDSSAKANYGYTF
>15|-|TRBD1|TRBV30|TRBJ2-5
CAWSHFDRGQETQYF
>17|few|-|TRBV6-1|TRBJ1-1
CASMPDARGSMNTEAFF
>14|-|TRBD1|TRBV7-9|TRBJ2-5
CASSVGQGRTTQYF
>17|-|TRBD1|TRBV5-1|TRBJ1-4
CASSLAPGGSANEKLFF
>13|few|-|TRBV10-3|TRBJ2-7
CAISGKGTYEQYF
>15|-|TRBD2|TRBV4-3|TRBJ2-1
CASSEGLAEYNEQFF
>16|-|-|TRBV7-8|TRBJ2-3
CASSLSPGGTADTQYF
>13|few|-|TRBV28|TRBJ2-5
CASSLLQEETQYF
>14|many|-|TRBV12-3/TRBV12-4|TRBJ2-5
CASTGEGVGKTQYF
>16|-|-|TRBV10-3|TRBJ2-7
CAISSNPTTGGNEQYF
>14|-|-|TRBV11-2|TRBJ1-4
CASSSARTQEKLFF
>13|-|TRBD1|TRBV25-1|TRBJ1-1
CASSAGGHTEAFF
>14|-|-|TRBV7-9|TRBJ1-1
CASSFASLNTEAFF
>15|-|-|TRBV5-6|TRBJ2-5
CASSLGVRAGETQYF
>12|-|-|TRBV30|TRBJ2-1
CAWSGAGNEQFF
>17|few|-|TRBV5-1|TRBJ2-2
CASSFSGGGLNTGELFF
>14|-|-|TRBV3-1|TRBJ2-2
CASKDTGNTGELFF
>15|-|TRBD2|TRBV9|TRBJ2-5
CASSLTPGTRETQYF
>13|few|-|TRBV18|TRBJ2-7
CASSTELAYEQYF
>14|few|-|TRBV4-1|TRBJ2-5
CASSQEAQGQTQYF
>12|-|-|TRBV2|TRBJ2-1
CASSVQGNEQFF
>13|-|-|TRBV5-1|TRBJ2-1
CASSPSSRTEQFF
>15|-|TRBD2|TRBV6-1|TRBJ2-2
CASSRPSGIAGELFF
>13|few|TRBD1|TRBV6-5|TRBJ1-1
CASSYSKGGAAFF